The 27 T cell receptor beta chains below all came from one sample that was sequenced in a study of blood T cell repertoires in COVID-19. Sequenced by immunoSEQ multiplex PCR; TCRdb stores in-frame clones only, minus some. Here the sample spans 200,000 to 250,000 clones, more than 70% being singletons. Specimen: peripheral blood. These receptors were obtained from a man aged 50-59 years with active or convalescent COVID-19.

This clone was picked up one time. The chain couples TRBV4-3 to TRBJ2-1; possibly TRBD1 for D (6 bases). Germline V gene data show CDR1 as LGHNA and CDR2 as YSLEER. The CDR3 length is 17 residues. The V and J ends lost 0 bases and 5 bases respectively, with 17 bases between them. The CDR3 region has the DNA TGCGCCAGCAGCCAAGATCAAACAGGGCCTGTAAACAATGAGCAGTTCTTC. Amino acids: CASSQDQTGPVNNEQFF.

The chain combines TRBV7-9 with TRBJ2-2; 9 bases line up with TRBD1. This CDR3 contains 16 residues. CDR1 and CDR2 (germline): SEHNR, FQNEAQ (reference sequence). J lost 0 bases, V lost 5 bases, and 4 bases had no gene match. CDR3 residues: CASSPTGGANTGELFF. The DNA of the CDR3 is TGTGCCAGCAGCCCCACAGGGGGCGCGAACACCGGGGAGCTGTTTTTT.

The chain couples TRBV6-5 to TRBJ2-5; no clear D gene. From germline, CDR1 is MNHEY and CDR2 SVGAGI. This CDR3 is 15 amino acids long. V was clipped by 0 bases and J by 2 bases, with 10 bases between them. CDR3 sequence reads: CASSYSDRLQETQYF. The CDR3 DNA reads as TGTGCCAGCAGTTACTCGGATAGACTTCAAGAGACCCAGTACTTC.

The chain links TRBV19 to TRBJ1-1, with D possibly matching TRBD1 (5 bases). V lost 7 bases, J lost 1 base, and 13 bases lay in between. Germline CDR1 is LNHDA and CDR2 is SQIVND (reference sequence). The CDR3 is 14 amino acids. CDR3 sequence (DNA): TGTGCCAGTACCCGGGGGAGGGAGAACACTGAAGCTTTCTTT. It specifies CASTRGRENTEAFF.

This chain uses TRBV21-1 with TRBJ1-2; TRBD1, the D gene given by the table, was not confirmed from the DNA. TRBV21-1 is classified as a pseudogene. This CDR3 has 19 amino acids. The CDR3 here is CASSKDWFFGHSANYGYTF. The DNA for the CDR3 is TGTGCCAGCAGCAAAGACTGGTTCTTTGGACATTCTGCTAACTATGGCTACACCTTC.

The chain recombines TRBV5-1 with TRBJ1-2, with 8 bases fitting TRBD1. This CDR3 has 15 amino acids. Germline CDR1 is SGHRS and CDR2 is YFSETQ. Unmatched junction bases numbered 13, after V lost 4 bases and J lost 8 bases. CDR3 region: CASSGETGELVGYTF. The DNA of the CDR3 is TGCGCCAGCAGCGGGGAGACAGGGGAACTCGTCGGCTACACCTTC. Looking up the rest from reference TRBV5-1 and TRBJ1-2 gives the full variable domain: KAGVTQTPRYLIKTRGQQVTLSCSPISGHRSVSWYQQTPGQGLQFLFEYFSETQRNKGNFPGRFSGRQFSNSRSEMNVSTLELGDSALYLCASSGETGELVGYTFGSGTRLTVV.

The CDR3 DNA sequence: TGTGCCAGCAGTTACCTTGGACAGGGGAGGTTGGGTGAGCAGTTCTTC. As protein: CASSYLGQGRLGEQFF. The genes are TRBV6-2 or TRBV6-3 and TRBJ2-1; 9 bases are a match to TRBD1. The CDR3 spans 16 residues. The germline CDR1 and CDR2 sequences are MNHEY and SVGEGT. Trimming took 2 bases from V and 9 from J; bases not matched to a gene: 11.

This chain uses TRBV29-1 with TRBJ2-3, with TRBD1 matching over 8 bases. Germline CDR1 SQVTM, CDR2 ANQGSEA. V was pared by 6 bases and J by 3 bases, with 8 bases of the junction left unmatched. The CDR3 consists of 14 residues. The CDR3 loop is CSVQGQGATDTQYF. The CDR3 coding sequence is TGCAGCGTCCAGGGGCAGGGGGCGACAGATACGCAGTATTTT.

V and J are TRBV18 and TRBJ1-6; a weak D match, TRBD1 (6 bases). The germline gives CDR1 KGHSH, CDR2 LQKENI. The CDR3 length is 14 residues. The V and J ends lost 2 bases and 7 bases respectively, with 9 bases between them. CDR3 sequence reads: CASSPGQPNSPLHF. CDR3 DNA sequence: TGTGCCAGCTCACCAGGACAGCCAAATTCACCCCTCCACTTT. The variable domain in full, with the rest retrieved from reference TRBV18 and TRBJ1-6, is NAGVMQNPRHLVRRRGQEARLRCSPMKGHSHVYWYRQLPEEGLKFMVYLQKENIIDESGMPKERFSAEFPKEGPSILRIQQVVRGDSAAYFCASSPGQPNSPLHFGNGTRLTVT.

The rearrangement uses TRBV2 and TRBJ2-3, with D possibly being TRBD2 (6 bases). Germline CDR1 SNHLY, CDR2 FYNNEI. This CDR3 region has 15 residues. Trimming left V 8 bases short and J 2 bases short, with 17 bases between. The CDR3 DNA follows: TGTGCCAGCGGCGGGGTGGCGGGCCCCACAGATACGCAGTATTTT. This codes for CASGGVAGPTDTQYF.

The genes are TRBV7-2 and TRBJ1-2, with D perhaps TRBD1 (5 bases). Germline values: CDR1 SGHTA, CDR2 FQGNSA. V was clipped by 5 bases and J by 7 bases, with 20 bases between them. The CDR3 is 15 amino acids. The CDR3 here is CASSARDTGVGGYTF. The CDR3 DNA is TGTGCCAGCAGCGCACGGGATACGGGGGTTGGTGGCTACACCTTC.

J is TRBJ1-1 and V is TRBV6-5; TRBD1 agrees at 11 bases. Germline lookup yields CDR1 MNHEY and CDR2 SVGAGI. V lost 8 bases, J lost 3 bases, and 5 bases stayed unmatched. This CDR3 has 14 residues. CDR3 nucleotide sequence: TGTGCCAGCGGAGGACAGGGGGCAGACACTGAAGCTTTCTTT. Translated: CASGGQGADTEAFF.

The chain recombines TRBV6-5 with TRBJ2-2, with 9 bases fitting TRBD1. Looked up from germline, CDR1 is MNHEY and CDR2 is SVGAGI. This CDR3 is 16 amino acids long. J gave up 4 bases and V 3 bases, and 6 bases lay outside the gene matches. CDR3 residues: CASSYEGTGRTGELFF. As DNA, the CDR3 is TGTGCCAGCAGTTATGAAGGGACAGGGCGCACCGGGGAGCTGTTTTTT.

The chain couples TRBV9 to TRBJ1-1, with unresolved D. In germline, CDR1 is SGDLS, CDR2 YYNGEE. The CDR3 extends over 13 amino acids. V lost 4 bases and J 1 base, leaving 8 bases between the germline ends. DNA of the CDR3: TGTGCCAGCAGCCCAGAACCGAACACTGAAGCTTTCTTT. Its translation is CASSPEPNTEAFF.

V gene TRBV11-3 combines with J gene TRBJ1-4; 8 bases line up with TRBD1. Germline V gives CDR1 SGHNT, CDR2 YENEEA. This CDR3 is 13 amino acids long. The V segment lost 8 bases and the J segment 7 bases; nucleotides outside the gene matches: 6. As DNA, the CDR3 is TGTGCCAGCTTTCAGGGGGCCAGTGAAAAACTGTTTTTT. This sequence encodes CASFQGASEKLFF.

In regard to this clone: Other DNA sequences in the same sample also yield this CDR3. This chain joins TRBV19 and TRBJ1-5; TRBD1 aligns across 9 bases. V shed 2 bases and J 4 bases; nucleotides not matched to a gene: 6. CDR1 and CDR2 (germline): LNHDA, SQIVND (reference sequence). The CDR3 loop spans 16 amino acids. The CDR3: CASSISGTGLNQPQHF. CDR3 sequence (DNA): TGTGCCAGTAGTATATCAGGGACAGGGTTGAATCAGCCCCAGCATTTT.

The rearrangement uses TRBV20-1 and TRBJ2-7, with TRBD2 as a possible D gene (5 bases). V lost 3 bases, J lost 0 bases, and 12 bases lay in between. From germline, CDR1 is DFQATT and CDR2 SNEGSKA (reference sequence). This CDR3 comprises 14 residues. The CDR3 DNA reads TGCAGTGCTAGTCGGGAACTTAGCTCCTACGAGCAGTACTTC. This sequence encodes CSASRELSSYEQYF.

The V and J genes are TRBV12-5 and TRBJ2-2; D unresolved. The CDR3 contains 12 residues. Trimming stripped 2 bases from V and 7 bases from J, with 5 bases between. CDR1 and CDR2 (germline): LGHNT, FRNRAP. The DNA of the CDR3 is TGTGCTAGTGGTTTGCTAAACGGGGAGCTGTTTTTT. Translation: CASGLLNGELFF.

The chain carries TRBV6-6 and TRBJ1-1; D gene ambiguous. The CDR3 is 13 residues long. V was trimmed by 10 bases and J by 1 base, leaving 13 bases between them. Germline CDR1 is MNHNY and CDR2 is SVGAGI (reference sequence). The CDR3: CAKRVSANTEAFF. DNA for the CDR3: TGTGCCAAGAGGGTTTCTGCGAACACTGAAGCTTTCTTT.

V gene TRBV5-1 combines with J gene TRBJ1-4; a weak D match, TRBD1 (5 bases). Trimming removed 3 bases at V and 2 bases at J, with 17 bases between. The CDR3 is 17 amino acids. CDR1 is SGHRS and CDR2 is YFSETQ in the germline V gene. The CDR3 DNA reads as TGCGCCAGCAGCTGGCCGGGGGATAAGGACACTAATGAAAAACTGTTTTTT. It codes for CASSWPGDKDTNEKLFF.

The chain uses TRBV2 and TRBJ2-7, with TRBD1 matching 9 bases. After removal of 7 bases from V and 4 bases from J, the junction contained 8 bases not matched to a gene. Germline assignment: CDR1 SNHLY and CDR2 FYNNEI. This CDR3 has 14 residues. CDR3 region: CASKGDRAPYEQYF. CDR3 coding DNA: TGTGCCAGCAAGGGGGACAGGGCTCCTTACGAGCAGTACTTC.

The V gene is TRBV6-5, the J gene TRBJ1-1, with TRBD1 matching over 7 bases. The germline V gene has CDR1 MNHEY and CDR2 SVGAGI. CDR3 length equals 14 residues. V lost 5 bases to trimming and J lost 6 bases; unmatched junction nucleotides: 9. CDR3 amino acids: CASSPRDSWPEAFF. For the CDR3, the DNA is TGTGCCAGCAGTCCGCGGGACAGCTGGCCTGAAGCTTTCTTT.

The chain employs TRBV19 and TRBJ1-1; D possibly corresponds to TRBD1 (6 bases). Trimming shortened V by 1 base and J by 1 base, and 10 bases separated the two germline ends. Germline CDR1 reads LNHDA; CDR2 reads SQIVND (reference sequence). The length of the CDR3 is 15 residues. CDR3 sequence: CASSIAGTQNTEAFF. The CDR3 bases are TGTGCCAGTAGTATAGCCGGGACACAGAACACTGAAGCTTTCTTT.

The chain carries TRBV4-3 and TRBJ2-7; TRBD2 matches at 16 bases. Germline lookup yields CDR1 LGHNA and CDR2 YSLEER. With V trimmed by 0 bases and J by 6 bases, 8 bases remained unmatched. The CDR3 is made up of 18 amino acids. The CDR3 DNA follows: TGCGCCAGCAGCCAAGATCGAGGGACTAGCGGGGGGGCAACCGAGCAGTACTTC. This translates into CASSQDRGTSGGATEQYF.

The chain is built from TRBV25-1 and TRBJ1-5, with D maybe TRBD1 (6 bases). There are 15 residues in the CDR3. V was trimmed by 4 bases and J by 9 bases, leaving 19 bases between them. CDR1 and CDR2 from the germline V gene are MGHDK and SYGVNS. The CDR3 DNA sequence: TGTGCCAGCAGTGTCCCCCGGACAGTTCCCCCGCCCCAGCATTTT. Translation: CASSVPRTVPPPQHF.

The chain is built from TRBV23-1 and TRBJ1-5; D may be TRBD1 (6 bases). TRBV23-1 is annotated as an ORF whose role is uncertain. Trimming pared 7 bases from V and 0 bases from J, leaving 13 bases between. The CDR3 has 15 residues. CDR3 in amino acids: CASTGQLYSNQPQHF. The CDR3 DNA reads TGCGCCAGCACTGGACAGCTTTATAGCAATCAGCCCCAGCATTTT.

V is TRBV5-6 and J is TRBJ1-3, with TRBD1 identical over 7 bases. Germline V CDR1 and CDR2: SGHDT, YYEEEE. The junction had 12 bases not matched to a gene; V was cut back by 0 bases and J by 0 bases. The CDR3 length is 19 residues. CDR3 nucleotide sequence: TGTGCCAGCAGCTTGGCCGGGACAGCCCAGTTGTCCTCTGGAAACACCATATATTTT. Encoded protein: CASSLAGTAQLSSGNTIYF.